What follows are 27 T cell receptor beta chains derived from one specimen sequenced in a study of T cell responses to AZD1222 COVID-19 vaccine. The assay was immunoSEQ multiplex PCR, and TCRdb's table has in-frame clones only and misses some. The table shows over 200,000 clones, with about 94% occurring only once. Sequencing used peripheral blood, obtained 28 days after the second dose of the MenACWY control vaccine. The receptors come from an adult who received the MenACWY meningococcal vaccine as a control.

The chain employs TRBV28 and TRBJ2-2; D not resolved. Between the trimmed V and J ends, which lost 6 bases and 4 bases, there was a span of 12 bases. The CDR3 runs 14 residues. In germline, CDR1 is MDHEN, CDR2 SYDVKM. The CDR3 DNA follows: TGTGCCAGCAGGGAACTTTCGGGCACCGGGGAGCTGTTTTTT. It encodes CASRELSGTGELFF.

The rearrangement joins TRBV7-8 to TRBJ2-7; no firm D call. This CDR3 region has 13 residues. Germline values: CDR1 SGHVS, CDR2 FQNEAQ. With 1 base removed from V and 7 bases from J, the gap between germline ends came to 11 bases. The CDR3 loop reads CASSLEVLREQYF. CDR3 DNA: TGTGCCAGCAGCTTAGAGGTCCTCCGGGAGCAGTACTTC.

The J gene is TRBJ2-7, the V gene TRBV5-5; TRBD2 matches 14 bases. This CDR3 comprises 18 residues. V shed 0 bases, J shed 3 bases, and the junction held 8 bases outside the gene matches. Germline loops: CDR1 SGHKS, CDR2 YYEKEE (reference sequence). The CDR3 sequence: CASSLALGTSGSHYEQYF. CDR3 sequence (DNA): TGTGCCAGCAGCTTGGCCTTGGGGACTAGCGGGAGTCACTACGAGCAGTACTTC.

This clone was detected once. The chain recombines TRBV27 with TRBJ2-5; D is possibly TRBD1 (5 bases). Trimming pared 2 bases from V and 1 base from J, leaving 8 bases between. Per germline, CDR1 MNHEY and CDR2 SMNVEV (reference sequence). The CDR3 runs 14 residues. CDR3 sequence (DNA): TGTGCCAGCAGTTTACCCGACAGCCAAGAGACCCAGTACTTC. Amino acid sequence: CASSLPDSQETQYF.

The rearrangement links TRBV28 to TRBJ1-5, with D unresolved. Trimming took off 9 bases at V and 5 bases at J, with 20 bases between the two ends. From germline, CDR1 is MDHEN and CDR2 SYDVKM. The CDR3 runs to 15 residues. Here the CDR3 DNA reads TGTGCCAGGAAAATCCCCCTGTCCCTGGATCAGCCCCAGCATTTT. Its translation: CARKIPLSLDQPQHF.

V usage is TRBV5-1 and J usage is TRBJ2-1, with 12 bases identical to TRBD2. The V and J ends lost 4 bases and 8 bases, in that order; junction bases with no gene match: 7. Germline assignment: CDR1 SGHRS and CDR2 YFSETQ. The CDR3 has 15 residues. In DNA, the CDR3 is TGCGCCAGCAGCCTGAGGACTAGCGGGGAAGATGAGCAGTTCTTC. Translation: CASSLRTSGEDEQFF.

The chain joins TRBV29-1 to TRBJ1-4; tentatively, D is TRBD1 (6 bases). V lost 7 bases, J lost 6 bases, and 18 bases lay in between. CDR1 is SQVTM, CDR2 ANQGSEA, per germline. The CDR3 length is 14 residues. In DNA, the CDR3 is TGCAGCGGCGTTACGGGGGGGCCTGATGAAAAACTGTTTTTT. It is translated as CSGVTGGPDEKLFF.

J is TRBJ2-1 and V is TRBV25-1; TRBD1 agrees at 7 bases. There are 13 residues in the CDR3. Germline V gene data show CDR1 as MGHDK and CDR2 as SYGVNS. V lost 4 bases and J lost 7; bases outside the gene matches: 4. The CDR3 protein is CASSAGGRNEQFF. As DNA, the CDR3 is TGTGCCAGCAGTGCAGGGGGAAGAAATGAGCAGTTCTTC. Supplemented by reference TRBV25-1 and TRBJ2-1, the full variable domain reads EADIYQTPRYLVIGTGKKITLECSQTMGHDKMYWYQQDPGMELHLIHYSYGVNSTEKGDLSSESTVSRIRTEHFPLTLESARPSHTSQYLCASSAGGRNEQFFGPGTRLTVL.

The V gene is TRBV19, the J gene TRBJ2-1, with TRBD1 identical over 8 bases. J was trimmed by 7 bases and V by 6 bases; bases with no gene match: 8. CDR3 length equals 14 residues. The germline V gene encodes CDR1 LNHDA and CDR2 SQIVND (reference sequence). CDR3 in DNA: TGTGCCAGTAGCCTTTTCAGGGGGCAAAATGAGCAGTTCTTC. As protein: CASSLFRGQNEQFF.

The genes are TRBV5-1 and TRBJ2-7, with 8 bases identical to TRBD1. CDR3 length: 15 amino acids. With V trimmed by 3 bases and J by 2 bases, 7 bases remained unmatched. The germline V gene encodes CDR1 SGHRS and CDR2 YFSETQ. In DNA form, the CDR3 reads TGCGCCAGCAGCTCGGACAGGGTGTTTCCCTACGAGCAGTACTTC. Its protein product is CASSSDRVFPYEQYF.

The V and J genes are TRBV27 and TRBJ2-7, with 8 nucleotides matching TRBD1. Germline CDR1 is MNHEY and CDR2 is SMNVEV (reference sequence). The ends lost 5 bases at V and 8 bases at J; junction bases unmatched: 14. The CDR3 totals 15 residues. CDR3 sequence (DNA): TGTGCCAGCAGTCTGACCCGGCAGGGGGCATTCCAGCAGTACTTC. It translates to CASSLTRQGAFQQYF.

The rearrangement joins TRBV29-1 to TRBJ2-1, with 11 nucleotides matching TRBD2. V trimming: 1 base; J trimming: 2 bases; junction bases outside the gene matches: 10. CDR1 SQVTM and CDR2 ANQGSEA come from the germline V gene. CDR3 length: 18 residues. CDR3 region: CSVEGETSGKGPYNEQFF. CDR3 bases: TGCAGCGTTGAAGGTGAGACTAGCGGGAAGGGGCCCTACAATGAGCAGTTCTTC.

The chain combines TRBV6-5 with TRBJ2-7; no reliable D call. The CDR3 covers 12 residues. The V gene's germline CDR1 is MNHEY and CDR2 SVGAGI. Trimming cost V 6 bases and J 3 bases, with 9 bases left between them. The CDR3 here is CASRKSVYEQYF. Written as DNA, the CDR3 is TGTGCCAGCAGGAAGAGCGTCTACGAGCAGTACTTC.

The rearrangement uses TRBV9 and TRBJ2-3, with 9 bases matching TRBD2. V lost 6 bases and J lost 4; bases outside the gene matches: 6. Per germline, CDR1 SGDLS and CDR2 YYNGEE. The CDR3 is 14 amino acids. Written as DNA, the CDR3 is TGTGCCAGCACCTTAGCGGGAGTGGCAGATACGCAGTATTTT. Amino acid sequence: CASTLAGVADTQYF.

The V call is TRBV3-1 (or the pseudogene TRBV3-2), the J call TRBJ2-6, with 7 bases aligning to TRBD1. V was pared by 3 bases and J by 1 base, with 6 bases of the junction left unmatched. The CDR3 is 17 amino acids. CDR1 is LGHDT and CDR2 is YNNKEL in the germline V gene (reference sequence). Written as DNA, the CDR3 is TGTGCCAGCAGCCAGGGGGACAGCCTATCTGGGGCCAACGTCCTGACTTTC. Protein: CASSQGDSLSGANVLTF.

The gene calls are TRBV6-5 and TRBJ2-1; 10 nucleotides agree with TRBD2. Trimming removed 6 bases from V and 6 bases from J; junction bases left unmatched: 8. CDR1 and CDR2 (germline): MNHEY, SVGAGI. The CDR3 is made up of 15 amino acids. CDR3 loop: CASRELAGVGNEQFF. The CDR3 bases are TGTGCCAGCAGAGAGCTAGCGGGAGTCGGCAATGAGCAGTTCTTC.

The V and J genes are TRBV5-6 and TRBJ1-3; D remains unclear. The CDR3 length is 15 residues. Trimming took off 2 bases at V and 0 bases at J, with 9 bases between the two ends. Germline-derived CDR1 and CDR2 are SGHDT and YYEEEE. The CDR3 reads CASSLSALSGNTIYF. In DNA form, the CDR3 reads TGTGCCAGCAGCTTATCAGCACTCTCTGGAAACACCATATATTTT.

The table lists this clone with a count of one. V gene TRBV19 combines with J gene TRBJ1-2; the match to TRBD1 covers 11 bases. Per the germline V gene, CDR1 is LNHDA and CDR2 is SQIVND (reference sequence). The CDR3 contains 17 residues. The V gene end was trimmed by 3 bases and the J gene end by 4 bases; junction bases not matched to a gene: 10. DNA of the CDR3: TGTGCCAGTAGTATGGCTCCACCAGGACAGGGGGCCTATGGCTACACCTTC. The encoded protein is CASSMAPPGQGAYGYTF.

V usage is TRBV28 and J usage is TRBJ2-7, with 10 positions matching TRBD2. The CDR3 spans 14 residues. Germline V gene lookup returns CDR1 MDHEN and CDR2 SYDVKM. The V and J ends lost 3 bases and 2 bases, in that order; junction bases with no gene match: 1. The CDR3 protein is CASSFLAGAYEQYF. In DNA, the CDR3 is TGTGCCAGCAGTTTCCTAGCGGGAGCCTACGAGCAGTACTTC.

This chain joins TRBV27 and TRBJ1-5, with D uncertain. CDR3 size: 14 residues. Germline V gene lookup returns CDR1 MNHEY and CDR2 SMNVEV (reference sequence). Trimming took 6 bases from V and 5 from J, leaving 14 bases between them. The CDR3 reads CASSFGPLDQPQHF. As DNA, the CDR3 is TGTGCCAGCAGCTTCGGGCCCCTTGATCAGCCCCAGCATTTT.

The gene calls are TRBV6-4 and TRBJ1-6; 12 nucleotides line up with TRBD1. In germline, CDR1 is MRHNA, CDR2 SNTAGT. The CDR3 extends over 16 amino acids. V gave up 4 bases and J gave up 6 bases; unmatched junction bases: 4. CDR3: CASSAGTGGGNSPLHF. The CDR3 DNA is TGTGCCAGCAGTGCCGGGACAGGGGGCGGTAATTCACCCCTCCACTTT.

The rearrangement uses TRBV7-6 and TRBJ2-3; D is perhaps TRBD1 or TRBD2 (5 bases each). This CDR3 has 15 residues. V gave up 5 bases and J gave up 2 bases, with 14 bases separating them. Germline loops: CDR1 SGHVS, CDR2 FNYEAQ. CDR3 bases: TGTGCCAGCAGCCAAATTGGGGGAACCACAGATACGCAGTATTTT. Amino acid sequence: CASSQIGGTTDTQYF.

The chain uses TRBV30 and TRBJ2-5; unclear D gene. Germline V gene data show CDR1 as GTSNPN and CDR2 as SVGIG (reference sequence). CDR3 length equals 12 residues. V was trimmed by 2 bases and J by 7 bases, leaving 11 bases between them. The CDR3 DNA follows: TGTGCCTGGAGTCCCCCTTTCAGGACCCAGTACTTC. Translation: CAWSPPFRTQYF.

The V and J genes are TRBV19 and TRBJ2-7, with a possible D match to TRBD1 (5 bases). CDR3 length: 13 residues. Germline CDR1 and CDR2: LNHDA and SQIVND (reference sequence). V dropped 3 bases and J dropped 3 bases, with 9 bases sitting between them. Written as DNA, the CDR3 is TGTGCCAGTAGTATGCCGGACAACTACGAGCAGTACTTC. It is translated as CASSMPDNYEQYF.

J is TRBJ2-7 and V is TRBV3-1 (or the pseudogene TRBV3-2), with D perhaps matching TRBD1 (5 bases). The germline V and J ends were trimmed by 1 base and 3 bases, with 7 bases remaining between them. Germline CDR1 and CDR2: LGHDT and YNNKEL (reference sequence). The CDR3 is 13 amino acids. In nucleotides, the CDR3 is TGTGCCAGCAGCCAAGGGGGCTTCTACGAGCAGTACTTC. As protein: CASSQGGFYEQYF.

The chain employs TRBV7-2 and TRBJ2-5, with 8 bases lining up with TRBD1. The CDR3 length is 15 residues. V lost 5 bases, J lost 4 bases, and 9 bases stayed unmatched. Germline values: CDR1 SGHTA, CDR2 FQGNSA. The CDR3 DNA reads as TGTGCCAGCAGCCTCGACAGGGGAGAAGGAGAGACCCAGTACTTC. Protein sequence: CASSLDRGEGETQYF.

This clone was observed once. V and J are TRBV28 and TRBJ2-7; D not certain. CDR1 and CDR2 (germline): MDHEN, SYDVKM. This CDR3 comprises 14 residues. The V end lost 4 bases, the J end lost 2 bases, and 12 bases lay between the germline ends. CDR3 coding DNA: TGTGCCAGCAGTTCCTCTTACCGGACCTACGAGCAGTACTTC. Translating gives CASSSSYRTYEQYF.